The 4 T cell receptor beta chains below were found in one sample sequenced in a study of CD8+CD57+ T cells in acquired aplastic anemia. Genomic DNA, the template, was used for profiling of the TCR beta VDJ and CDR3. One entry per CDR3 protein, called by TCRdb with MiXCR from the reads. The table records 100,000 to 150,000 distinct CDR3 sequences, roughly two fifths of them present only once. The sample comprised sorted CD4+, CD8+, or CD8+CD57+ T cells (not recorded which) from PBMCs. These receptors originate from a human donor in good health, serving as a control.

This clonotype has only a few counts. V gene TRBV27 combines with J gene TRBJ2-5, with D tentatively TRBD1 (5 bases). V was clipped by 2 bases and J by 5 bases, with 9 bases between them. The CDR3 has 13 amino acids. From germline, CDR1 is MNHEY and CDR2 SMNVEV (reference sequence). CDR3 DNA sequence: TGTGCCAGCAGTTTAAGGGGCTTTGAGACCCAGTACTTC. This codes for CASSLRGFETQYF.

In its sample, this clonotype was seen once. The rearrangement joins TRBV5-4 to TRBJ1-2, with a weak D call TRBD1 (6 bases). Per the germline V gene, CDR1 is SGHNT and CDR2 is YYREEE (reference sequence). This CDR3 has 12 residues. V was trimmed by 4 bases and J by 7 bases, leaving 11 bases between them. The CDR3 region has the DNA TGTGCCAGCAGCCCTGGGGGCGGTGGCTACACCTTC. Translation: CASSPGGGGYTF.

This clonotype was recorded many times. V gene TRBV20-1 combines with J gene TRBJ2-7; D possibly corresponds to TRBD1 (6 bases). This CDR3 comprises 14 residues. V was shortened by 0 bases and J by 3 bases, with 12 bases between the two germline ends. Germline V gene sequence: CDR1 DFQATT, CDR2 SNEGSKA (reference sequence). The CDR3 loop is CSARDRQAGYEQYF. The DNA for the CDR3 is TGCAGTGCTAGAGATCGACAGGCGGGCTACGAGCAGTACTTC.

CDR3 region: CASNNRDRGLGYTF. In nucleotides, the CDR3 is TGTGCCAGTAATAACCGGGACAGGGGGCTTGGCTACACCTTC. The V call is TRBV19, the J call TRBJ1-2; 12 bases are a match to TRBD1. From germline, CDR1 is LNHDA and CDR2 SQIVND (reference sequence). This CDR3 comprises 14 residues. Trimming removed 7 bases from V and 7 bases from J; junction bases left unmatched: 7.